This entry describes one T cell receptor beta chain. Its antigen remains unknown. The data were produced by immunoSEQ multiplex PCR, yet TCRdb's version contains in-frame clones alone and is incomplete. The sample includes around 1.1 million clones, about four fifths of them seen just once. This record belongs to a study of shared clonotypes between healthy human individuals. Study-level points and caveats: With a handful of donors compared, 4% to 5% of naive CD4 clonotypes were shared.

The CDR3 runs to 18 residues. Per germline, CDR1 SGHRS and CDR2 YFSETQ. Losses at the gene ends were 4 bases for V and 1 base for J; bases not matched to a gene: 16. This rearrangement joins TRBV5-1 to TRBJ2-7; 8 bases align to TRBD2. The TCR sequence derives from a man in his late teens or twenties in good health. Some clones in this sample may be carry-over from other donors' samples. Specimen: memory CD4+ T cells from PBMCs. Stated subset: CD45RA-negative fraction. CDR3 nucleotides: TGCGCCAGCAGCCGGCTACCCCCGGGGCTAGCGGGTTCCTACGAGCAGTACTTC. Translation: CASSRLPPGLAGSYEQYF.